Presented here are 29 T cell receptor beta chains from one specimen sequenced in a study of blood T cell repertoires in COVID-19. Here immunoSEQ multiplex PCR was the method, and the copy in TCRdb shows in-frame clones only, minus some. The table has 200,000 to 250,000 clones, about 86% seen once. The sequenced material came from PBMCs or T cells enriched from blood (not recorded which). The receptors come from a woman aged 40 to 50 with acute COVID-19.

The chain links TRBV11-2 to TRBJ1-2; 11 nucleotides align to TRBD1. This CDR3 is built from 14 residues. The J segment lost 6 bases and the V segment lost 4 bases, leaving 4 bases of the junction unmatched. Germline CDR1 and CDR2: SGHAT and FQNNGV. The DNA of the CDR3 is TGTGCCAGCAGCTCGGACAGGGGGCTGAATGGCTACACCTTC. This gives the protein CASSSDRGLNGYTF.

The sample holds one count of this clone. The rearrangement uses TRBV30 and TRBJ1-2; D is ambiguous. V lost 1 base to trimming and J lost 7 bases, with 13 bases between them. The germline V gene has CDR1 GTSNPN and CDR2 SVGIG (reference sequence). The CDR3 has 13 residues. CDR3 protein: CAWSGPGLGGYTF. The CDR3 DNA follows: TGTGCCTGGAGTGGTCCGGGATTAGGTGGCTACACCTTC.

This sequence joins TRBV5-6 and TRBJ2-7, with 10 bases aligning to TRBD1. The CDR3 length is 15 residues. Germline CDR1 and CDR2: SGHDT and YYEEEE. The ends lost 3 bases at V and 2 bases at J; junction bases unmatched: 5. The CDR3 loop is CASSSWTGGPYEQYF. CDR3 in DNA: TGTGCCAGCAGCTCCTGGACAGGGGGACCCTACGAGCAGTACTTC.

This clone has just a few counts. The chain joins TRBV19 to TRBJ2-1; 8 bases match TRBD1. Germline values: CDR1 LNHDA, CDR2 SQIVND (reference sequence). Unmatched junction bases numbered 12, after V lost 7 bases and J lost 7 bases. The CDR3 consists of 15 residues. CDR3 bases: TGTGCCAGTACCTTGGACAGGGCTCCTTGGAATGAGCAGTTCTTC. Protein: CASTLDRAPWNEQFF.

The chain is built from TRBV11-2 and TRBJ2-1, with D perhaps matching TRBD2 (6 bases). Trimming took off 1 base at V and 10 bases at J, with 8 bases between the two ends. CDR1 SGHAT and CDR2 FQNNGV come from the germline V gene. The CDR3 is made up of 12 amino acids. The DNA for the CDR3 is TGTGCCAGCAGCTTAGGGAGGGTCGAGCAGTTCTTC. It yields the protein CASSLGRVEQFF.

The CDR3 nucleotides are TGTGCCAGCAGCTTGGCCCCCGGGGGCTACACCTTC. This encodes CASSLAPGGYTF. J is TRBJ1-2 and V is TRBV5-6; D gene ambiguous. CDR1 is SGHDT, CDR2 YYEEEE, per germline. There are 12 residues in the CDR3. Trimming took off 0 bases at V and 8 bases at J, with 8 bases between the two ends.

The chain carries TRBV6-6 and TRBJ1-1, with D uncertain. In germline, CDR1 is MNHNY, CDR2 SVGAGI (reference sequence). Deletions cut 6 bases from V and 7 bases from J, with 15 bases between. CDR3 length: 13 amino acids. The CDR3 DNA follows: TGTGCCAGCAGCGTACTGGGAGGGAGTGAAGCTTTCTTT. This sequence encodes CASSVLGGSEAFF.

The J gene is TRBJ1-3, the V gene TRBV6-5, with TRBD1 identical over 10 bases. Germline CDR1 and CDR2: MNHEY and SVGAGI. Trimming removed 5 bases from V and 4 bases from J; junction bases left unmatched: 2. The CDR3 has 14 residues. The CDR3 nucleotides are TGTGCCAGCAGTCCGGGACAGGGGGGAAACACCATATATTTT. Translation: CASSPGQGGNTIYF.

CDR3 DNA sequence: TGTGCCAGTAAAAGGGACACAGGAGTTGGTAGCAATCAGCCCCAGCATTTT. This gives the protein CASKRDTGVGSNQPQHF. The chain joins TRBV4-2 to TRBJ1-5; D might be TRBD1 (6 bases). Trimming shortened V by 9 bases and J by 0 bases, and 21 bases separated the two germline ends. The CDR3 sequence is 17 residues long. Germline values: CDR1 LGHNA, CDR2 YNFKEQ.

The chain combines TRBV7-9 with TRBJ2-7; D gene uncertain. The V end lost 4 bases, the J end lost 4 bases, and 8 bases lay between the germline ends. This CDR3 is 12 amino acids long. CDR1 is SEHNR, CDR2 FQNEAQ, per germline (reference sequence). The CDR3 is CASSSLTYEQYF. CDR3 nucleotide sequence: TGTGCCAGCAGCTCCCTAACGTACGAGCAGTACTTC.

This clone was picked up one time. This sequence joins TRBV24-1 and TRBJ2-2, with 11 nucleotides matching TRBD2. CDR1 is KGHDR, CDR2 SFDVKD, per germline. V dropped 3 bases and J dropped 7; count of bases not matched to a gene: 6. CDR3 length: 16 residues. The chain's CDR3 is CATSDTNGLAGGELFF. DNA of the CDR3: TGTGCCACCAGTGATACTAATGGACTAGCGGGCGGGGAGCTGTTTTTT.

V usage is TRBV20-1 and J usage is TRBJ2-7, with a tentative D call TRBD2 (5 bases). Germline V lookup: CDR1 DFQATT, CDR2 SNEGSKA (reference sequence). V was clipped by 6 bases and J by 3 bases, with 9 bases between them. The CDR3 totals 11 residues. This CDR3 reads CSASGLYEQYF. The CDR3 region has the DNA TGCAGTGCCTCAGGACTCTACGAGCAGTACTTC.

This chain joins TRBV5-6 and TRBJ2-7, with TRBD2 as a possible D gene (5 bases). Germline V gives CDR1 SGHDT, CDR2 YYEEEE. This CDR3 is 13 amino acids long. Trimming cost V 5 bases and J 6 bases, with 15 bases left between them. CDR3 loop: CASSTTGSGEQYF. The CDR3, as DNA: TGTGCCAGCAGTACTACGGGGTCGGGCGAGCAGTACTTC.

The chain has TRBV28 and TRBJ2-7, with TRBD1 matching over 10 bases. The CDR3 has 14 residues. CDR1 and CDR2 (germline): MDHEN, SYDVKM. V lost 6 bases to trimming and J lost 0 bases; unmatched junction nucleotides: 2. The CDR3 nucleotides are TGTGCCAGCAGAAGGGACAGGGGCTCCTACGAGCAGTACTTC. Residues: CASRRDRGSYEQYF.

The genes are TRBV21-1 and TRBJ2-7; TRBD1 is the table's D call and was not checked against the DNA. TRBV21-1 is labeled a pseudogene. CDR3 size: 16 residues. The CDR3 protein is CASSKLGGSHYYEQYF. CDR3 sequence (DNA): TGTGCCAGCAGCAAACTTGGGGGCAGCCACTACTACGAGCAGTACTTC.

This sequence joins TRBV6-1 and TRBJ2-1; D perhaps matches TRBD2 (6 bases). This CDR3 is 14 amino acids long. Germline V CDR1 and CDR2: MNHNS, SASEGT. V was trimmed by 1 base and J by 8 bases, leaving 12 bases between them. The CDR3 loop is CASSEGGGIYEQFF. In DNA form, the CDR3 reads TGTGCCAGCAGTGAAGGGGGCGGGATCTATGAGCAGTTCTTC.

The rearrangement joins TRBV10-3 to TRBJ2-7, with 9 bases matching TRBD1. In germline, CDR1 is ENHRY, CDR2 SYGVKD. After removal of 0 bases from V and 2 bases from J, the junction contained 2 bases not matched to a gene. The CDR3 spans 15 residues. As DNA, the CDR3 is TGTGCCATCAGTGAGTCGACAGGGGGGACCTACGAGCAGTACTTC. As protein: CAISESTGGTYEQYF.

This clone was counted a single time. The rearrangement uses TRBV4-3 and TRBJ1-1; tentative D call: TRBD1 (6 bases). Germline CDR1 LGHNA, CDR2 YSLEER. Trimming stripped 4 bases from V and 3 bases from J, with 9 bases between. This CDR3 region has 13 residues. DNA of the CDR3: TGCGCCAGCAGCCCGACAGGATACACTGAAGCTTTCTTT. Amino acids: CASSPTGYTEAFF.

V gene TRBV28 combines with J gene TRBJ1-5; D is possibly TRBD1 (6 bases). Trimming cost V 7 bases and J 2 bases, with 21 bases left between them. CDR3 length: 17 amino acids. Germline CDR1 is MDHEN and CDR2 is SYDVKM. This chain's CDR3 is CASNTLQGLRGNQPQHF. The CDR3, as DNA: TGTGCCAGCAACACCCTTCAGGGGCTAAGAGGCAATCAGCCCCAGCATTTT.

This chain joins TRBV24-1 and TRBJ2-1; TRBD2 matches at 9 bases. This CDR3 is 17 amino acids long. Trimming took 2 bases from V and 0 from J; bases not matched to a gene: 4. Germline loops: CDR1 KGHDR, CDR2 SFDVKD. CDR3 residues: CATSDYDSGGSYNEQFF. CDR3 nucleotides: TGTGCCACCAGTGATTACGATAGCGGGGGCTCCTACAATGAGCAGTTCTTC.

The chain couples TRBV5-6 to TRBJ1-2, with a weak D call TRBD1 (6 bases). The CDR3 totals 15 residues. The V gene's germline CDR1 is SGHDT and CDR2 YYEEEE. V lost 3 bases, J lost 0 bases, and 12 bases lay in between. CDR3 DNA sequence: TGTGCCAGCAGCTATACGACAGGAGCTAACTATGGCTACACCTTC. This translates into CASSYTTGANYGYTF.

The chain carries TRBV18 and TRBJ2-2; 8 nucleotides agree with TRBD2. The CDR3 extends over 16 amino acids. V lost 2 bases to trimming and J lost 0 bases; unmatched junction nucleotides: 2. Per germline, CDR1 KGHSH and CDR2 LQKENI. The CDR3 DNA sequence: TGTGCCAGCTCACCATCAGCGGGGGCGAACACCGGGGAGCTGTTTTTT. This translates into CASSPSAGANTGELFF.

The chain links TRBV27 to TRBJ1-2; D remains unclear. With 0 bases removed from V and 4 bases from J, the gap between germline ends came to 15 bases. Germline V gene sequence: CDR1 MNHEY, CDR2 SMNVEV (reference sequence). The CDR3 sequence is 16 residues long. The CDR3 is CASSLSVTASGYGYTF. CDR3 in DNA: TGTGCCAGCAGTTTATCGGTAACAGCCTCTGGCTATGGCTACACCTTC.

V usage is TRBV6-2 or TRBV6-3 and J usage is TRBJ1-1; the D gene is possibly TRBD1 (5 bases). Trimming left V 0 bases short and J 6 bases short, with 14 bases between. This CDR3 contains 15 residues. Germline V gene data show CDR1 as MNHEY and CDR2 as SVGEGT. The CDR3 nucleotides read TGTGCCAGCAGTTACTCGGGGCAGGGTCTCTCTGAAGCTTTCTTT. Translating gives CASSYSGQGLSEAFF.

The CDR3 nucleotides are TGTGCCAGCAGCTTTAGCGGGAGAGGCAATGAGCAGTTCTTC. Its protein product is CASSFSGRGNEQFF. This rearrangement joins TRBV7-8 to TRBJ2-1; 9 bases agree with TRBD2. The J segment lost 6 bases and the V segment lost 3 bases, leaving 3 bases of the junction unmatched. This CDR3 contains 14 residues. The germline gives CDR1 SGHVS, CDR2 FQNEAQ.

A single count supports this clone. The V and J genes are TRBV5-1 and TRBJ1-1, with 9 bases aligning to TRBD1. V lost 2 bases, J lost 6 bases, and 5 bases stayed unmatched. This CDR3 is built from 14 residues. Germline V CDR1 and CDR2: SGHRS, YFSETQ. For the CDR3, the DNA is TGCGCCAGCAGCTTACAGGGGGCAAACTCTGAAGCTTTCTTT. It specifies CASSLQGANSEAFF.

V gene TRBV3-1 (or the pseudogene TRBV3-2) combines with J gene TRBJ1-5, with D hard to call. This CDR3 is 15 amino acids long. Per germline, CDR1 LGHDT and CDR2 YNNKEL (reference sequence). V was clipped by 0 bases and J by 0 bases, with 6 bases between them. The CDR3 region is CASSQDQYSNQPQHF. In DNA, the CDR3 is TGTGCCAGCAGCCAAGATCAGTATAGCAATCAGCCCCAGCATTTT.

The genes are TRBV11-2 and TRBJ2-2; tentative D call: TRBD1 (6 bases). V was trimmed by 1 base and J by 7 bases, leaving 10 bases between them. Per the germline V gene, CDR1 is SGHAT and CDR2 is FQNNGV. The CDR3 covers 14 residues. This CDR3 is CASSLVGAIGELFF. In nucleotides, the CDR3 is TGTGCCAGCAGCTTAGTGGGGGCTATCGGGGAGCTGTTTTTT.

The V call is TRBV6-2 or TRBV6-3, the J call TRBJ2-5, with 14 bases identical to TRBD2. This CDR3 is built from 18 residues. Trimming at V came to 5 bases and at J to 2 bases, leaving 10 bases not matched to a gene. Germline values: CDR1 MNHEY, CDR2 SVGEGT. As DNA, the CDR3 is TGTGCCAGCAGTGCAGGGACTAGCGGGAGATGGGAACAAGAGACCCAGTACTTC. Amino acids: CASSAGTSGRWEQETQYF.